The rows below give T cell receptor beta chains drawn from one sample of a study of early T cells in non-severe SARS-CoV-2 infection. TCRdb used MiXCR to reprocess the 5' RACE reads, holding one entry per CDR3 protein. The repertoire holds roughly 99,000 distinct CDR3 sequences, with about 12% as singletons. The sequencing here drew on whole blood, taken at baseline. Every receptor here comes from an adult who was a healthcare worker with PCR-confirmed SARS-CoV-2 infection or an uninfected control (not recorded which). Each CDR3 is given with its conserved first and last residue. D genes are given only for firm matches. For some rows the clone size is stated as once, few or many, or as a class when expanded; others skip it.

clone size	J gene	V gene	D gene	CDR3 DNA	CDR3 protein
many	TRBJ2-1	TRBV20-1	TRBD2	TGCAGTGCCTTCGGACTAGCGGGAGTGAATGAGCAGTTCTTC	CSAFGLAGVNEQFF
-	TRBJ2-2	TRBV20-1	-	TGCAGTGCTACTGGGGGTGGCCAGGGACCCACCGGGGAGCTGTTTTTT	CSATGGGQGPTGELFF
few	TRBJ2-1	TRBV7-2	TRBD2	TGTGCCAGCAGCTCGCGTTTGGGGGGGAATGAGCAGTTCTTC	CASSSRLGGNEQFF
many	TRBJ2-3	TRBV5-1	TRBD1	TGCGCCAGCAGCGGGGGACAGGGTCAAACGCAGTATTTT	CASSGGQGQTQYF
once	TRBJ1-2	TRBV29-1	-	TGCAGCGTTGATGTATGGGGGTCAGAGCGCCACACCTTC	CSVDVWGSERHTF
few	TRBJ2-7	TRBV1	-	TGCACCAGCAGGCACAACAGGGAAAGCTCCTACGAGCAGTACTTC	CTSRHNRESSYEQYF
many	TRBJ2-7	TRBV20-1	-	TGCAGTGCTAGAGATCACCCCGCGAGCTCCTACGAGCAGTACTTC	CSARDHPASSYEQYF
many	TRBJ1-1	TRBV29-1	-	TGCAGCGTTGATTTTCTGGGGGGGAACACTGAAGCTTTCTTT	CSVDFLGGNTEAFF
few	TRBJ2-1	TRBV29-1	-	TGCAGCGTTGCGGGGGCGGGAGAGCAGTTCTTC	CSVAGAGEQFF
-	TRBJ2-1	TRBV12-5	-	TGTGCTAGTGGTTTTAGTGAGCAGTTCTTC	CASGFSEQFF
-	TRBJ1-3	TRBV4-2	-	TGTGCCAGCAGCCAAGACCGGGCTTCTGGAAACACCATATATTTT	CASSQDRASGNTIYF
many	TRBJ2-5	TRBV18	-	TGTGCCAGCTCACCACCACTCCCTGAAGAGACCCAGTACTTC	CASSPPLPEETQYF
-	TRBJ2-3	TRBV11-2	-	TGTGCCAGCAGCTTCGGCGCGACAGATACGCAGTATTTT	CASSFGATDTQYF
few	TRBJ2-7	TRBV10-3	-	TGTGCCATCAAGACCGGGACGTCACCCTACGAGCAGTACTTC	CAIKTGTSPYEQYF
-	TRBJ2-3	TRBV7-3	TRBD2	TGTGCCAGCAGCTTAACGGGTAGCGGGTATACAGATACGCAGTATTTT	CASSLTGSGYTDTQYF
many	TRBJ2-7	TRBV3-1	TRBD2	TGTGCCAGCAGCCCATCCAGCGGGGGAGGATCCTACGAGCAGTACTTC	CASSPSSGGGSYEQYF
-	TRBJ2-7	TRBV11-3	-	TGTGCCAGCAGCATTAGAGGCGAGCAGTACTTC	CASSIRGEQYF
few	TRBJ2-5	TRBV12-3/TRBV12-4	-	TGTGCCAGCAGTTTCCAGGGTCGTCGGGAGACCCAGTACTTC	CASSFQGRRETQYF
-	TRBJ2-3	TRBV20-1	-	TGCAGTGCCCCCAGAGGGAGAGGCACAGATACGCAGTATTTT	CSAPRGRGTDTQYF
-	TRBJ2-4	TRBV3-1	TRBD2	TGTGCCAGCAGCCAGTTAGCGGGGGGTTCAATAGCCAAAAACATTCAGTACTTC	CASSQLAGGSIAKNIQYF
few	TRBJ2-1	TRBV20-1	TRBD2	TGCAGTGCTCTTACATTAGCGGGGGCCTACTACAATGAGCAGTTCTTC	CSALTLAGAYYNEQFF
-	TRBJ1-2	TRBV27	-	TGTGCCAGCAGTCAAAGTACGGGTCTTTCTGTCTATGGCTACACCTTC	CASSQSTGLSVYGYTF